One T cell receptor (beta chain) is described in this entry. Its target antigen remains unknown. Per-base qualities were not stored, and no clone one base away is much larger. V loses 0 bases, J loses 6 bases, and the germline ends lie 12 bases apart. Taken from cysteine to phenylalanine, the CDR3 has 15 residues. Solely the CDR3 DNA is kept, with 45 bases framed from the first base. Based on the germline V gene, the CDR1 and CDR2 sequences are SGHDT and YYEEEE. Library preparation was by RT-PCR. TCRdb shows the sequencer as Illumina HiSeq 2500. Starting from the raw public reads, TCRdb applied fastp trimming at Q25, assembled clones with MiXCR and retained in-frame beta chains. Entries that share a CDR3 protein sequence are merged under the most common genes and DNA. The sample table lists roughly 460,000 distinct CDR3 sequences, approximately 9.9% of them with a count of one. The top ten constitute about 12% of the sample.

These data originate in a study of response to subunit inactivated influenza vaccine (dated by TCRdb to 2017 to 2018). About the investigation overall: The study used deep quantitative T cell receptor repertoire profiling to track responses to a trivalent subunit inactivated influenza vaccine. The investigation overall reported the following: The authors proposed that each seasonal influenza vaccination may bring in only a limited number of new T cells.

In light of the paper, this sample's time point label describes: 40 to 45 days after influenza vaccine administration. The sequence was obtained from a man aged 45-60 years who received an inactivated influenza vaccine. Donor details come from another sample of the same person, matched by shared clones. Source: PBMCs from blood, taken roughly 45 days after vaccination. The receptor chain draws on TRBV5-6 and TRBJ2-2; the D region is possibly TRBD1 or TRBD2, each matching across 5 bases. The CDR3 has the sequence CASSLGGFSAGELFF. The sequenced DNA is TGTGCCAGCAGCTTGGGGGGGTTCAGCGCCGGGGAGCTGTTTTTT.